The source of this T cell receptor beta chain is a study of patients and donors after allogeneic stem cell transplantation. From the RT-PCR reads, TCRdb called clonotypes with MiXCR, one entry per CDR3 protein. The top ten hold about 9.9% of the sample, which has some 230,000 distinct CDR3 sequences, 11% to 15% seen once. This clonotype has at least ten counts. Trimming removed 3 bases at V and 3 bases at J, with 13 bases between. This CDR3 is 15 amino acids long. The germline V gene has CDR1 SSHAT and CDR2 FNYEAQ (reference sequence). The source is a human donor who was either an allogeneic HSCT recipient or a stem cell or donor lymphocyte infusion donor (not recorded which). It is not recorded whose cells these are; they may come from a transplant donor. This chain joins TRBV7-7 and TRBJ2-3; D perhaps matches TRBD2 (5 bases). Input material: blood, either unsorted or a sorted T cell fraction (not recorded which). For the CDR3, the DNA is TGTGCCAGCAGCTTGGGTAGCGTCGGGACAGATACGCAGTATTTT. Translation: CASSLGSVGTDTQYF.